The present TCR beta chain was sequenced within a study of blood T cell repertoires in COVID-19. Study-wide background: The United States, Italy and Spain supplied acute and convalescent COVID-19 samples. Sources were T cells, B-cell-depleted T cells, or PBMCs; the material itself was cDNA or gDNA.

Under the authors' procedure: Estimates of nucleated cell counts were drawn from the amplification of reference gene primers. The method was immunoSEQ multiplex PCR; TCRdb's version includes in-frame clones alone and lacks a portion of them. The V and J calls and clone size are taken from that table; D and trimming were inferred from the DNA. The sample holds some 89,000 clones; roughly 80% are singletons and the top ten take around 4.5%. V trimming: 0 bases; J trimming: 12 bases; junction bases outside the gene matches: 4. Germline V gene sequence: CDR1 SGHDN, CDR2 FVKESK. The CDR3 totals 14 residues. This clone has more than one count but fewer than ten.

Sequencing was done on a sample of peripheral blood. The chain carries TRBV14 and TRBJ2-7; TRBD2 matches at 14 bases. The source is a man in his 60s with acute or convalescent COVID-19. This chain's CDR3 is CASSQEGTSGGRYF. CDR3 DNA sequence: TGTGCCAGCAGCCAAGAAGGGACTAGCGGGGGCAGGTACTTC.